This is a list of T cell receptor beta chains from one sample in a study of patients and donors after allogeneic stem cell transplantation. TCRdb re-called the RT-PCR reads through MiXCR, storing one row per CDR3 protein. The sample yields 100,000 to 130,000 distinct CDR3 sequences, roughly 37% seen once. What was sequenced was blood, either unsorted or a sorted T cell fraction (not recorded which). Source of these receptors: a human donor who was either an allogeneic HSCT recipient or a stem cell or donor lymphocyte infusion donor (not recorded which). It is not recorded whose cells these are; they may come from a transplant donor. The CDR3 runs from the conserved cysteine through the conserved F or W. Fields, in order: V gene, J gene, clone size, D gene, CDR3 length, CDR3 protein. A D gene is named only where the DNA matches it firmly. Not all rows give a size; the values are once, few, many and, for expanded clones, a class.

>TRBV28|TRBJ1-2|NA|NA|15
CASTPKRWTYSVYTF
>TRBV12-3/TRBV12-4|TRBJ2-1|once|NA|16
CASSLSFRYYYNEQFF
>TRBV20-1|TRBJ2-7|once|NA|14
CSARRPFPNYEQYF
>TRBV4-3|TRBJ2-2|NA|NA|15
CASSQVRAGSGELFF
>TRBV5-6|TRBJ1-4|few|NA|17
CASSTETGMLTNEKLFF
>TRBV12-3/TRBV12-4|TRBJ1-4|few|NA|13
CASSLAQGRRLFF
>TRBV5-6|TRBJ2-1|NA|NA|12
CASSNQGNEQFF
>TRBV20-1|TRBJ2-1|NA|NA|15
CSARDGELGYNEQFF
>TRBV20-1|TRBJ2-2|NA|NA|15
CSATFPGWRTGELFF
>TRBV20-1|TRBJ1-3|NA|NA|14
CSARRVGSGNTIYF
>TRBV12-3/TRBV12-4|TRBJ2-1|NA|NA|17
CASSSGGSGLANNEQFF
>TRBV29-1|TRBJ2-7|NA|NA|12
CSVEDRGNEQYF
>TRBV10-3|TRBJ1-6|few|TRBD1|17
CAISEGQGGIYNSPLHF
>TRBV18|TRBJ1-1|NA|NA|12
CASSQGYSEAFF
>TRBV12-3/TRBV12-4|TRBJ1-1|NA|NA|15
CASSLGHPRGAEAFF
>TRBV10-3|TRBJ2-2|few|NA|14
CAISDEGVAGELFF